This TCR beta chain was captured in a study of early T cells in non-severe SARS-CoV-2 infection. As for the study in general: Whole-blood bulk RNA, unsorted, was sequenced, and chains were unpaired.

V lost 6 bases to trimming and J lost 0 bases, with 16 bases between them. This CDR3 has 16 residues. Germline assignment: CDR1 KGHDR and CDR2 SFDVKD. In regard to this clonotype: The antigen is unknown.

Study conclusions and caveats: The study's VDJdb matching favored anti-spike CD8 responses and missed private and CD4 specificities.

Researchers attached unique molecular identifiers to individual cDNA molecules. Via MiXCR, TCRdb re-called the 5' RACE reads, giving one row per CDR3 protein. This table holds some 22,000 distinct CDR3 sequences, about 5% found once. This TCR was recovered from an adult who was a healthcare worker with PCR-confirmed SARS-CoV-2 infection or an uninfected control (not recorded which). The sample comprised whole blood. The chain employs TRBV24-1 and TRBJ1-2, with D uncertain. CDR3 in amino acids: CATSTTPGSSNYGYTF. The CDR3 DNA sequence: TGTGCCACCAGTACCACCCCGGGCAGCTCTAACTATGGCTACACCTTC.